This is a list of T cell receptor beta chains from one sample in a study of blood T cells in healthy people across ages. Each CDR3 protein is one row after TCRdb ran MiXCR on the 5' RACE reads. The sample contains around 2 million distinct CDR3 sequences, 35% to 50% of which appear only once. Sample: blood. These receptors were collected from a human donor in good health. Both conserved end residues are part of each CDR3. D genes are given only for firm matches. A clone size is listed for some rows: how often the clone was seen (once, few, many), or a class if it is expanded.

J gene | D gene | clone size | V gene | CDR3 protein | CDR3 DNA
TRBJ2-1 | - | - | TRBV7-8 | CASSQQGGHLNEQFF | TGTGCCAGCAGCCAACAGGGCGGACACTTAAATGAGCAGTTCTTC
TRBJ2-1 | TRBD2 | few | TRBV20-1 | CSARTSGAWGMQFF | TGCAGTGCTAGGACTAGCGGGGCGTGGGGGATGCAGTTCTTC
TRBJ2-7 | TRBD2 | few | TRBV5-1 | CASSLDRASGTYEQYF | TGCGCCAGCAGCTTGGATAGGGCTAGCGGGACCTACGAGCAGTACTTC
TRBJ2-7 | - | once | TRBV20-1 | CSASRTFYEQYF | TGCAGTGCTTCCCGGACTTTTTACGAGCAGTACTTC
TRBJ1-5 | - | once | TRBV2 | CASSEVGFYQPQHF | TGTGCCAGCAGTGAAGTTGGCTTTTATCAGCCCCAGCATTTT
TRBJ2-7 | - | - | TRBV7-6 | CASSLNWGNEQYF | TGTGCCAGCAGCTTAAATTGGGGCAACGAGCAGTACTTC
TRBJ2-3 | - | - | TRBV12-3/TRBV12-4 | CASSLEGTTPDTQYF | TGCGCCAGCAGTTTAGAGGGGACCACGCCAGATACGCAGTATTTT
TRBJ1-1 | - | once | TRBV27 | CASCIRGCTEAFF | TGTGCCAGCTGTATCAGGGGTTGCACTGAAGCTTTCTTT
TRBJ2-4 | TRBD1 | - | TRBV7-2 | CASSSQGLSIQYF | TGTGCCAGCAGCTCACAGGGGTTGAGCATTCAGTACTTC
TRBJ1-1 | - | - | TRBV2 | CVSRVLYIKNTEAFF | TGTGTCAGCAGGGTCTTATATATCAAGAACACTGAAGCTTTCTTT
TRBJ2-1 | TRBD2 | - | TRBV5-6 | CASSLELTSGILSYNEQFF | TGTGCCAGCAGCTTGGAATTGACTAGCGGGATCCTCTCCTACAATGAGCAGTTCTTC
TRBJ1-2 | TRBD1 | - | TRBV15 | CATSEGQVMRGYTF | TGTGCCACCAGCGAAGGACAGGTTATGAGGGGCTACACCTTC
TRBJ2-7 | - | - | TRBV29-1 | CSVETAQGEQYF | TGCAGCGTTGAAACCGCCCAGGGCGAGCAGTACTTC
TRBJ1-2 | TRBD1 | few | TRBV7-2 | CASSRTGTELYGYTF | TGTGCCAGCAGCCGTACCGGGACAGAACTTTATGGCTACACCTTC
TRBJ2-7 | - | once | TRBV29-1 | CSVGSGEQYF | TGCAGCGTTGGTTCGGGCGAGCAGTACTTC
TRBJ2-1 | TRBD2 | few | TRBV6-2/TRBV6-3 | CASTYRLAGYSSYNEQFF | TGTGCCAGCACTTATCGACTAGCGGGTTATAGCTCCTACAATGAGCAGTTCTTC
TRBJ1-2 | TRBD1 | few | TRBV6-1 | CASSEAPGQGISGYTF | TGTGCCAGCAGTGAAGCGCCGGGACAGGGGATCTCTGGCTACACCTTC
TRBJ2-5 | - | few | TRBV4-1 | CASSLGRDLKETQYF | TGCGCCAGCAGCCTCGGTAGAGACCTTAAAGAGACCCAGTACTTC
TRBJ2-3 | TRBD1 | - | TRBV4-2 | CASSRGTGRSSTDTQYF | TGTGCCAGCAGCCGAGGGACAGGACGCTCTAGCACAGATACGCAGTATTTT
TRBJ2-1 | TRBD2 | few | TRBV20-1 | CSAGRASGGAREQFF | TGCAGTGCTGGTAGGGCTAGCGGGGGGGCCAGGGAGCAGTTCTTC
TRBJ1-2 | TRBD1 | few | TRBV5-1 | CASSGGTGNGYTF | TGCGCCAGCAGCGGTGGGACAGGGAATGGCTACACCTTC
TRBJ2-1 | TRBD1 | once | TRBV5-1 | CASSHRQGTTYNEQFF | TGCGCCAGCAGCCACCGACAGGGAACAACCTACAATGAGCAGTTCTTC
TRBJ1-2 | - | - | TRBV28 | CASSRDRRGYTF | TGTGCCAGCTCCCGAGACCGTCGAGGCTACACCTTC
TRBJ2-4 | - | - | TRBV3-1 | CASSQDRGGDIQYF | TGTGCCAGCAGCCAAGACAGGGGAGGAGACATTCAGTACTTC
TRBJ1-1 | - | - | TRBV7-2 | CASSLQVGKAFF | TGTGCCAGCAGCTTACAAGTGGGGAAAGCTTTCTTT
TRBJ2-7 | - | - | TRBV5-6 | CASSLPLQGSYEQYF | TGTGCCAGCAGCTTGCCCTTACAGGGCTCCTACGAGCAGTACTTC
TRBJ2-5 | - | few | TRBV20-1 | CSARDHGEETQYF | TGCAGTGCTAGAGATCATGGAGAAGAGACCCAGTACTTC
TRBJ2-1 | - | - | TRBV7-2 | CASSLQGRANEQFF | TGTGCCAGCAGCTTACAGGGTAGGGCGAATGAGCAGTTCTTC
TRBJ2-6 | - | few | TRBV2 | CASTFGRIGANVLTF | TGTGCCAGCACCTTCGGACGTATCGGGGCCAACGTCCTGACTTTC
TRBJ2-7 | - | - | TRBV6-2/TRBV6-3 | CASSPGIPYEQYF | TGTGCCAGCAGCCCCGGGATTCCCTACGAGCAGTACTTC
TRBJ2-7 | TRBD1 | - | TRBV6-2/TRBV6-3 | CASRPPRDRGIEQYF | TGTGCCAGCAGACCGCCCCGGGACAGGGGCATCGAGCAGTACTTC
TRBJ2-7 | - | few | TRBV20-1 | CSAPPGESPYEQYF | TGCAGTGCCCCCCCGGGGGAATCTCCCTACGAGCAGTACTTC
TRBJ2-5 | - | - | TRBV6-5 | CASGVGGQETQYF | TGTGCCAGCGGCGTGGGGGGACAAGAGACCCAGTACTTC
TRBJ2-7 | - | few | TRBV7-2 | CASSLISRTHYEQYF | TGTGCCAGCAGCTTGATATCAAGGACCCACTACGAGCAGTACTTC
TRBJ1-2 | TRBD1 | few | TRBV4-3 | CASSQGRDRSHLRDGYTF | TGCGCCAGCAGCCAAGGGAGGGACAGGTCCCACCTCAGGGACGGCTACACCTTC
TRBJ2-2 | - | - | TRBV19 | CASSSGTGELFF | TGTGCCAGTAGTTCGGGCACCGGGGAGCTGTTTTTT
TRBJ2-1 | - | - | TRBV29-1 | CSVEDPREGIYEQFF | TGCAGCGTTGAAGATCCTAGGGAAGGTATCTATGAGCAGTTCTTC
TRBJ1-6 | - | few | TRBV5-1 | CASSFDWEEPLHF | TGCGCCAGCAGCTTTGACTGGGAGGAACCCCTCCACTTT
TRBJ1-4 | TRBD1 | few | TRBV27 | CASSSRTGIKPEKLFF | TGTGCCAGCAGTTCAAGGACAGGGATAAAACCCGAAAAACTGTTTTTT
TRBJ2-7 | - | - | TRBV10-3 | CAISESARYEQYF | TGTGCCATCAGTGAGTCTGCGAGGTACGAGCAGTACTTC
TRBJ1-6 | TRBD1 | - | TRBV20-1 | CSAPPPGQGNNSPLHF | TGCAGTGCTCCCCCGCCCGGACAGGGGAACAATTCACCCCTCCACTTT
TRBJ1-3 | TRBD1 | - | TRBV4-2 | CASSQTQGTNTIYF | TGTGCCAGCAGCCAAACACAGGGGACTAACACCATATATTTT
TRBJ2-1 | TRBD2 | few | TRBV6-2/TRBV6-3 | CATCWRGAYNEQFF | TGTGCCACCTGTTGGCGGGGGGCCTACAATGAGCAGTTCTTC
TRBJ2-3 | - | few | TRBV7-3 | CASSLSGFLTDTQYF | TGTGCCAGCAGCTTATCTGGCTTCCTCACAGATACGCAGTATTTT
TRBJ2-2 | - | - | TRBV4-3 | CASSQESSGELFF | TGCGCCAGCAGCCAAGAGAGTTCCGGGGAGCTGTTTTTT
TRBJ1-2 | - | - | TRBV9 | CASSVGWDVNYGYTF | TGTGCCAGCAGCGTAGGTTGGGACGTTAACTATGGCTACACCTTC